The next 8 T cell receptor beta chains were all read from a single sample in a study. Via MiXCR, TCRdb re-called the 5' RACE reads, giving one row per CDR3 protein. The repertoire consists of 35,000 to 50,000 distinct CDR3 sequences, with roughly a fifth occurring once and the leading ten covering over 3.5%. The sorted Tregs were CD4+CD25+CD127-/low cells. Specimen: Tregs sorted from blood. All receptors derive from a female donor with breast cancer.

In this sample, this clonotype turned up a few times. The chain is built from TRBV7-6 and TRBJ2-7; D possibly corresponds to TRBD2 (5 bases). V was trimmed by 5 bases and J by 0 bases, leaving 14 bases between them. Germline CDR1 and CDR2: SGHVS and FNYEAQ. The CDR3 runs 15 residues. CDR3 bases: TGTGCCAGCAGCCCGGTTGCGGGCAGCTCCTACGAGCAGTACTTC. Amino acid sequence: CASSPVAGSSYEQYF.

This clonotype came up many times. The V and J genes are TRBV5-1 and TRBJ2-6; D possibly matches TRBD1 or TRBD2 (5 bases each). This CDR3 contains 14 residues. Per the germline V gene, CDR1 is SGHRS and CDR2 is YFSETQ. V was pared by 3 bases and J by 3 bases, with 7 bases between. The DNA of the CDR3 is TGCGCCAGCAGCTGGGGGATTGGGGCCAACGTCCTGACTTTC. It translates to CASSWGIGANVLTF.

This clonotype was picked up a small number of times. This chain links TRBV12-3 or TRBV12-4 with TRBJ2-6; the D is unclear. The CDR3 covers 12 residues. V lost 4 bases to trimming and J lost 2 bases, with 0 bases between them. The CDR3 sequence is CASSSGANVLTF. The CDR3 DNA sequence: TGTGCCAGCAGTTCTGGGGCCAACGTCCTGACTTTC.

This clonotype has a count of ten or more. The V and J genes are TRBV4-2 and TRBJ2-7, with 7 bases aligning to TRBD1. V lost 4 bases to trimming and J lost 3 bases; unmatched junction nucleotides: 6. The CDR3 spans 14 residues. From germline, CDR1 is LGHNA and CDR2 YNFKEQ. The CDR3 nucleotides are TGTGCCAGCAGCCTAACGACAGGGTTCTACGAGCAGTACTTC. Translation: CASSLTTGFYEQYF.

This clonotype was counted only a few times. The rearrangement joins TRBV24-1 to TRBJ2-2; the D gene is possibly TRBD2 (5 bases). From germline, CDR1 is KGHDR and CDR2 SFDVKD. The CDR3 length is 13 residues. V dropped 6 bases and J dropped 5 bases, with 9 bases sitting between them. In DNA form, the CDR3 reads TGTGCCACCAGTAGTAGCGAGACCGGGGAGCTGTTTTTT. Residues: CATSSSETGELFF.

The chain has TRBV4-1 and TRBJ2-5; 7 bases agree with TRBD2. CDR3 size: 16 residues. V lost 0 bases to trimming and J lost 3 bases; unmatched junction nucleotides: 7. Germline V gene sequence: CDR1 MGHRA, CDR2 YSYEKL. The CDR3 bases are TGCGCCAGCAGCCAAGAGGGCGGGAGTTGGGAAGAGACCCAGTACTTC. Its protein product is CASSQEGGSWEETQYF.

This sequence joins TRBV29-1 and TRBJ2-7, with 10 bases aligning to TRBD1. The ends lost 2 bases at V and 6 bases at J; junction bases unmatched: 7. The V gene's germline CDR1 is SQVTM and CDR2 ANQGSEA. The CDR3 length is 14 residues. For the CDR3, the DNA is TGCAGCGTTGAACTCGGGACAGGGGTCGGCGAGCAGTACTTC. It is translated as CSVELGTGVGEQYF.

In this sample, this clonotype turned up many times. This chain uses TRBV20-1 with TRBJ1-2; 9 bases are shared with TRBD1. Germline CDR1 is DFQATT and CDR2 is SNEGSKA (reference sequence). This CDR3 spans 12 amino acids. The CDR3 region is CRTGGNNYGYTF. For the CDR3, the DNA is TGCAGGACAGGGGGAAATAACTATGGCTACACCTTC.